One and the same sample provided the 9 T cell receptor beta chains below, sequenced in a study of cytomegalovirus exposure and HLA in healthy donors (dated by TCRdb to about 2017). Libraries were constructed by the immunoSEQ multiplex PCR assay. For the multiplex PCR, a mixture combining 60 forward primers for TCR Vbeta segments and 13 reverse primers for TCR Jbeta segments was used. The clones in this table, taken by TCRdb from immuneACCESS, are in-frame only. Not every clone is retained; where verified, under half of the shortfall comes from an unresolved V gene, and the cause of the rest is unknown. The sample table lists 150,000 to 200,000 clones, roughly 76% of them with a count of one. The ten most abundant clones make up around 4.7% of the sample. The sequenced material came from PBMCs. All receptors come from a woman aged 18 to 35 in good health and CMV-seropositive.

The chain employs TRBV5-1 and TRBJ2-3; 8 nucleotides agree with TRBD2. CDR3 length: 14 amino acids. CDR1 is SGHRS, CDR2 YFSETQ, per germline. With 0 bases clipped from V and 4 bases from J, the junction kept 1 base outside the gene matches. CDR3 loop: CASSLGREADTQYF. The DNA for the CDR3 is TGCGCCAGCAGCTTGGGGCGGGAGGCAGATACGCAGTATTTT.

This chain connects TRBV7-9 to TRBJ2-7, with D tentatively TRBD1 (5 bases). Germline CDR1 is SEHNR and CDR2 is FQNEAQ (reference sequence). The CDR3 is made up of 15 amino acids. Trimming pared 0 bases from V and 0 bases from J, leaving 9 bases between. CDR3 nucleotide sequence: TGTGCCAGCAGCTTAGCGCTGGGGCTCTCCTACGAGCAGTACTTC. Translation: CASSLALGLSYEQYF.

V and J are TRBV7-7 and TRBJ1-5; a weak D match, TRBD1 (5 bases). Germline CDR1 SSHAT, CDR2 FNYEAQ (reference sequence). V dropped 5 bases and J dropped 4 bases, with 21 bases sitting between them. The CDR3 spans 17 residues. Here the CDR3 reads CASSRNCRGEGNQPQHF. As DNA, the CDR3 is TGTGCCAGCAGCCGAAACTGCAGAGGGGAGGGGAATCAGCCCCAGCATTTT.

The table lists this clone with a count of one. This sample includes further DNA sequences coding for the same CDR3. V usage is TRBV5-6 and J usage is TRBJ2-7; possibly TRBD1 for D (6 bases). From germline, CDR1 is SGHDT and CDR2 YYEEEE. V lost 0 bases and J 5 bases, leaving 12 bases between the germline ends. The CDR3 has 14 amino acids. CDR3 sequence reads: CASSLEQGINEQYF. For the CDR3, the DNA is TGTGCCAGCAGCTTGGAACAGGGTATCAACGAGCAGTACTTC.

The CDR3: CASSLRGYWVYF. The CDR3, as DNA: TGTGCCAGCAGTTTAAGGGGGTATTGGGTGTACTTC. The chain recombines TRBV28 with TRBJ2-7; maybe TRBD1 (6 bases). Looked up from germline, CDR1 is MDHEN and CDR2 is SYDVKM. V lost 2 bases and J 12 bases, leaving 14 bases between the germline ends. This CDR3 has 12 residues.

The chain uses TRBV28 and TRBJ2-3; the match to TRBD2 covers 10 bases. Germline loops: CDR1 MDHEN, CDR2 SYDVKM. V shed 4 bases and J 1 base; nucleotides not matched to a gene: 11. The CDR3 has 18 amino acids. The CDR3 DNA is TGTGCCAGCAGTTCCCTAGCGGGGGCCCTCCTTCGCACAGATACGCAGTATTTT. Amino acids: CASSSLAGALLRTDTQYF. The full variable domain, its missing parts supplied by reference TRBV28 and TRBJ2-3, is DVKVTQSSRYLVKRTGEKVFLECVQDMDHENMFWYRQDPGLGLRLIYFSYDVKMKEKGDIPEGYSVSREKKERFSLILESASTNQTSMYLCASSSLAGALLRTDTQYFGPGTRLTVL.

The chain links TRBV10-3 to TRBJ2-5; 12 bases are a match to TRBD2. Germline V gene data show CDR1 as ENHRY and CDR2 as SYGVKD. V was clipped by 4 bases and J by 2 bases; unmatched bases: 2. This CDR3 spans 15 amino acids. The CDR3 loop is CAISGGLAGQETQYF. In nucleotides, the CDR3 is TGTGCCATCAGTGGAGGACTAGCGGGGCAAGAGACCCAGTACTTC.

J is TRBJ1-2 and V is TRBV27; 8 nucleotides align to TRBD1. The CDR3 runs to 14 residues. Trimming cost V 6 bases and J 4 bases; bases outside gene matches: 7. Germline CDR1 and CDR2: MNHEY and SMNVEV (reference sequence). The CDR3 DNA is TGTGCCAGCAGCCCCGGGACAGGACTCTATGGCTACACCTTC. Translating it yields CASSPGTGLYGYTF.

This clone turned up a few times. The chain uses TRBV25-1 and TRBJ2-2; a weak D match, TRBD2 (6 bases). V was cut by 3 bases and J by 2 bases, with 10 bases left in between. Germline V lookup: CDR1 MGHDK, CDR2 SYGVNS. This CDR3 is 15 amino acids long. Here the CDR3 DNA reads TGTGCCAGCAGTGATTCCGGGACTAACACCGGGGAGCTGTTTTTT. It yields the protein CASSDSGTNTGELFF.